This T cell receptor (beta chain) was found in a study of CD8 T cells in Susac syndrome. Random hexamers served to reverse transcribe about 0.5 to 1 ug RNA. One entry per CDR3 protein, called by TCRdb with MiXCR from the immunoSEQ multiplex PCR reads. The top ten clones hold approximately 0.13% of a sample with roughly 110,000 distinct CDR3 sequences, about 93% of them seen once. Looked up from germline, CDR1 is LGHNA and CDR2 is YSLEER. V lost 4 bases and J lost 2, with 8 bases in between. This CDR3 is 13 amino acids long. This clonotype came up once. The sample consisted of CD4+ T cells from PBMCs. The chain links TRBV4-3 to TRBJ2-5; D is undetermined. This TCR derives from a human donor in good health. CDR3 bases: TGCGCCAGCAGCCCCGTGATGCAAGAGACCCAGTACTTC. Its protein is CASSPVMQETQYF.